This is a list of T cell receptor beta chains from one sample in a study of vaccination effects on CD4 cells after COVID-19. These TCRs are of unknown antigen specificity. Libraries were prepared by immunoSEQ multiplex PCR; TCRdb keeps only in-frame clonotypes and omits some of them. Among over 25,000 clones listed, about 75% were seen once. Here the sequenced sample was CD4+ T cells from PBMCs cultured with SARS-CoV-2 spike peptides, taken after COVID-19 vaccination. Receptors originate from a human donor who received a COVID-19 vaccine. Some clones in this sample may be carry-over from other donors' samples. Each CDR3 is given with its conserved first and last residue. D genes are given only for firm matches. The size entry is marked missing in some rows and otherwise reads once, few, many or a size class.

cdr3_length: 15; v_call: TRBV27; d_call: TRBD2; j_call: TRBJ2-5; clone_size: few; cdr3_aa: CASSPGTTSVETQYF; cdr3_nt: TGTGCCAGCAGTCCCGGGACTACTTCTGTGGAGACCCAGTACTTC
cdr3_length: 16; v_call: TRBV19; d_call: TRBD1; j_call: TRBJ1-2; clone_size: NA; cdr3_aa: CASMKGQGRRNYGYTF; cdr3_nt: TGTGCCAGTATGAAGGGACAGGGTAGAAGGAACTATGGCTACACCTTC
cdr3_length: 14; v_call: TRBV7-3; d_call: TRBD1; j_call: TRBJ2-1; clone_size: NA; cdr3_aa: CASSPTGAKDEQFF; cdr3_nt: TGTGCCAGCAGCCCGACAGGGGCAAAGGATGAGCAGTTCTTC
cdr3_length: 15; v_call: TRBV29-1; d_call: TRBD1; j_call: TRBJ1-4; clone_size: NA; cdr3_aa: CSATGTGATNEKLFF; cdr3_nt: TGCAGCGCTACCGGGACAGGGGCCACTAATGAAAAACTGTTTTTT
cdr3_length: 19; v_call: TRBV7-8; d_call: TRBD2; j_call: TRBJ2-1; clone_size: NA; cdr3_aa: CASSLPLAGGPVSYNEQFF; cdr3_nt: TGTGCCAGCAGCTTACCGCTAGCGGGGGGGCCGGTAAGCTACAATGAGCAGTTCTTC
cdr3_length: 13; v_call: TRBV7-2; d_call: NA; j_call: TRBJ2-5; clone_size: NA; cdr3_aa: CASSLNRAETQYF; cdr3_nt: TGTGCCAGCAGCTTGAACAGGGCCGAGACCCAGTACTTC
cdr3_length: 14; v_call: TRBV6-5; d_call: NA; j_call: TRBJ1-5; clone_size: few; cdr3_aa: CASIDRLADQPQHF; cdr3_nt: TGTGCCAGCATCGACAGGTTGGCGGATCAGCCCCAGCATTTT
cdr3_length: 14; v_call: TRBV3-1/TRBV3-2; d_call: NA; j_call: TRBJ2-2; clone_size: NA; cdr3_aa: CASRQEGYTGELFF; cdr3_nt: TGTGCCAGCAGGCAGGAGGGGTACACCGGGGAGCTGTTTTTT
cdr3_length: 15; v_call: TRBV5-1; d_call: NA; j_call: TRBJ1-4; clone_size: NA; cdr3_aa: CASSSEDIGREKLFF; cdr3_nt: TGCGCCAGCAGCTCAGAGGACATAGGAAGGGAAAAACTGTTTTTT
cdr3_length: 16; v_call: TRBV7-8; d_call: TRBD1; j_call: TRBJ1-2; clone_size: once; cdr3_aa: CASSLGGQGLNYGYTF; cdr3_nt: TGTGCCAGCAGCTTAGGGGGACAGGGCCTTAACTATGGCTACACCTTC
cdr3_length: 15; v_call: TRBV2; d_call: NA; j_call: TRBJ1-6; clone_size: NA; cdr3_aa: CASENQDLLNSPLHF; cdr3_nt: TGTGCCAGCGAGAATCAGGACCTCCTTAATTCACCCCTCCACTTT
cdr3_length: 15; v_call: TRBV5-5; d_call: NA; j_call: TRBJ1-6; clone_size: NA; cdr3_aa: CASSLVMQGTSPLHF; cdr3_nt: TGTGCCAGCAGCTTGGTAATGCAGGGAACGTCACCCCTCCACTTT
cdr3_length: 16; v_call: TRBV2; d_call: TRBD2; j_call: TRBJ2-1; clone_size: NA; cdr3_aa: CASRRLGLAGDNEQFF; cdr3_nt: TGTGCCAGCAGGAGGTTGGGACTAGCGGGGGACAATGAGCAGTTCTTC
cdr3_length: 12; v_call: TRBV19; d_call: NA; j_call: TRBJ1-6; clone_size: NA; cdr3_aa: CASRQGEGTLHF; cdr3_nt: TGTGCCAGTAGACAGGGCGAGGGAACCCTCCACTTT
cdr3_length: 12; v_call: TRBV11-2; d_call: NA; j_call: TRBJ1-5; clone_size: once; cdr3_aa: CARRGSNQPQHF; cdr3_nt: TGTGCCCGGAGGGGCAGCAATCAGCCCCAGCATTTT
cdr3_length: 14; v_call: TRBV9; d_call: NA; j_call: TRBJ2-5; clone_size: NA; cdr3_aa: CASSVAIGQETQYF; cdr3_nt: TGTGCCAGCAGCGTAGCGATAGGCCAAGAGACCCAGTACTTC
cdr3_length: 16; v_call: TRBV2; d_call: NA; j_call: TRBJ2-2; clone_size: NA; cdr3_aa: CASKGFLVLDTGELFF; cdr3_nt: TGTGCCAGCAAGGGGTTCTTAGTGCTGGACACCGGGGAGCTGTTTTTT
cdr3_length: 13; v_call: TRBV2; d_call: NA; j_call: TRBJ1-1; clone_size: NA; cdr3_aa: CASSGFPQGEAFF; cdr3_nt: TGTGCCAGCAGTGGGTTCCCTCAGGGTGAAGCTTTCTTT
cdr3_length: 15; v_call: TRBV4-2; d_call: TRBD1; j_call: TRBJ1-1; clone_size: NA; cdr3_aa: CASSQDWTGGIEAFF; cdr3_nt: TGTGCCAGCAGCCAAGATTGGACAGGGGGCATTGAAGCTTTCTTT
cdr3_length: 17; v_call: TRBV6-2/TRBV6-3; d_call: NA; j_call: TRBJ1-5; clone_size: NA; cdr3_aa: CASSSPTGILSNQPQHF; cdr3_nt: TGTGCCAGCAGTTCCCCAACTGGGATACTTAGCAATCAGCCCCAGCATTTT
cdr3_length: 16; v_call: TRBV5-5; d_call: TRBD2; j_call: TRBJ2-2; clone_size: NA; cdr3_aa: CASTLLAGANTGELFF; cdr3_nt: TGTGCCAGCACCTTATTAGCGGGGGCGAACACCGGGGAGCTGTTTTTT
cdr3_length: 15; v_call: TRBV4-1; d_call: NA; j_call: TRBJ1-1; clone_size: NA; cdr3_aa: CASSQGRGGQTEAFF; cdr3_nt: TGCGCCAGCAGCCAAGGTAGGGGGGGGCAAACTGAAGCTTTCTTT